The 27 T cell receptor beta chains below were found in one sample sequenced in a study of cytomegalovirus exposure and HLA in healthy donors. The PCR made use of 60 Vbeta and 13 Jbeta primers. Produced via immunoSEQ multiplex PCR; TCRdb's table is partial and in-frame only. The sample contains approximately 150,000 clones, more than 60% of which appear only once. The sample consisted of PBMCs. Every receptor here comes from a female donor in good health and CMV-seronegative.

V is TRBV6-5 and J is TRBJ1-2, with D maybe TRBD1 (6 bases). Germline lookup yields CDR1 MNHEY and CDR2 SVGAGI. The CDR3 consists of 13 residues. Trimming stripped 5 bases from V and 3 bases from J, with 10 bases between. Here the CDR3 DNA reads TGTGCCAGCAGTCGATCAGGGGACTATGGCTACACCTTC. It encodes CASSRSGDYGYTF.

V and J are TRBV18 and TRBJ1-6, with D unresolved. V lost 4 bases and J lost 5, with 15 bases in between. The length of the CDR3 is 16 residues. Germline CDR1 reads KGHSH; CDR2 reads LQKENI. Written as DNA, the CDR3 is TGTGCCAGCTCACGGGGTGAGGGCAATAATAATTCACCCCTCCACTTT. Protein: CASSRGEGNNNSPLHF.

This clone came up a few times. V gene TRBV5-5 combines with J gene TRBJ2-7; 7 positions match TRBD1. Trimming at V came to 3 bases and at J to 3 bases, leaving 6 bases not matched to a gene. CDR3 size: 14 residues. Germline CDR1 SGHKS, CDR2 YYEKEE (reference sequence). DNA of the CDR3: TGTGCCAGCAGCTCCCCGGGACAGAACTACGAGCAGTACTTC. It yields the protein CASSSPGQNYEQYF.

The chain couples TRBV11-2 to TRBJ2-1; the D gene is possibly TRBD1 (5 bases). The CDR3 contains 16 residues. V lost 5 bases, J lost 8 bases, and 22 bases lay in between. Germline V lookup: CDR1 SGHAT, CDR2 FQNNGV. CDR3 protein: CASSPSQGIAEDEQFF. DNA of the CDR3: TGTGCCAGCAGCCCATCTCAGGGTATAGCCGAGGATGAGCAGTTCTTC.

V gene TRBV5-4 combines with J gene TRBJ2-7; 7 nucleotides agree with TRBD1. Germline loops: CDR1 SGHNT, CDR2 YYREEE (reference sequence). The CDR3 covers 14 residues. Germline trimming cut 6 bases from V and 0 bases from J; bases unmatched to any gene: 6. Here the CDR3 reads CASTETGSSYEQYF. In DNA, the CDR3 is TGTGCCAGCACCGAGACAGGGAGCTCCTACGAGCAGTACTTC.

In its sample, this clone was seen a few times. V gene TRBV11-3 combines with J gene TRBJ1-1; D unclear. Trimming took off 5 bases at V and 4 bases at J, with 14 bases between the two ends. CDR3 length: 14 amino acids. CDR1 is SGHNT and CDR2 is YENEEA in the germline V gene. CDR3 DNA: TGTGCCAGCAGCGGAAGCCAGGCCGCCACTGAAGCTTTCTTT. This encodes CASSGSQAATEAFF.

The chain couples TRBV5-6 to TRBJ1-1; D possibly corresponds to TRBD1 (6 bases). This CDR3 contains 13 residues. V lost 0 bases, J lost 11 bases, and 14 bases lay in between. From germline, CDR1 is SGHDT and CDR2 YYEEEE. CDR3: CASSLDGGRRAFF. CDR3 coding DNA: TGTGCCAGCAGCTTGGACGGGGGGCGACGGGCTTTCTTT.

The chain employs TRBV6-1 and TRBJ2-5; tentatively, D is TRBD2 (7 bases). This CDR3 region has 18 residues. CDR1 is MNHNS, CDR2 SASEGT, per germline. V was shortened by 3 bases and J by 1 base, with 21 bases between the two germline ends. CDR3 in amino acids: CASSDGRGATHLQETQYF. CDR3 DNA sequence: TGTGCCAGCAGTGACGGCCGGGGGGCTACACACCTCCAAGAGACCCAGTACTTC.

The chain uses TRBV7-2 and TRBJ2-2, with 15 positions matching TRBD2. Germline CDR1 and CDR2: SGHTA and FQGNSA. This CDR3 spans 18 amino acids. Trimming took 5 bases from V and 4 from J; bases not matched to a gene: 8. CDR3 bases: TGTGCCAGCAGCCGCGGACTAGCGGGGGGGCCGGTCACCGGGGAGCTGTTTTTT. Residues: CASSRGLAGGPVTGELFF.

This clone was recorded only once. The chain carries TRBV9 and TRBJ2-3; D remains ambiguous. The germline V and J ends were trimmed by 5 bases and 6 bases, with 16 bases remaining between them. This CDR3 contains 14 residues. CDR1 and CDR2 from the germline V gene are SGDLS and YYNGEE. CDR3 amino acids: CASSVNSFGDTQYF. In nucleotides, the CDR3 is TGTGCCAGCAGTGTAAACTCATTCGGGGATACGCAGTATTTT.

The chain links TRBV10-3 to TRBJ2-7, with 7 bases lining up with TRBD2. Germline values: CDR1 ENHRY, CDR2 SYGVKD. Germline trimming cut 0 bases from V and 4 bases from J; bases unmatched to any gene: 6. The CDR3 has 15 amino acids. This CDR3 is CAISESREPSYEQYF. In DNA form, the CDR3 reads TGTGCCATCAGTGAGTCGCGGGAGCCCTCTTACGAGCAGTACTTC.

The V gene is TRBV7-3, the J gene TRBJ2-5; 7 bases fit TRBD2. The germline CDR1 and CDR2 sequences are SGHTA and FQGTGA. The junction had 11 bases not matched to a gene; V was cut back by 5 bases and J by 5 bases. The CDR3 consists of 15 residues. CDR3 in amino acids: CASSLRGLNGETQYF. The DNA for the CDR3 is TGTGCCAGCAGCCTTCGGGGACTAAACGGCGAGACCCAGTACTTC.

The rearrangement joins TRBV19 to TRBJ2-1, with unresolved D. Trimming removed 1 base at V and 3 bases at J, with 7 bases between. The CDR3 sequence is 14 residues long. CDR1 and CDR2 (germline): LNHDA, SQIVND (reference sequence). The CDR3 sequence is CASSIGESYNEQFF. CDR3 sequence (DNA): TGTGCCAGTAGTATAGGCGAAAGCTACAATGAGCAGTTCTTC.

The rearrangement links TRBV19 to TRBJ1-5, with 9 nucleotides matching TRBD1. Germline CDR1 reads LNHDA; CDR2 reads SQIVND (reference sequence). V gave up 4 bases and J gave up 5 bases; unmatched junction bases: 9. The CDR3 extends over 16 amino acids. Here the CDR3 DNA reads TGTGCCAGTAGTACGCCGGGGGACAGGGAAGATCAGCCCCAGCATTTT. Its protein product is CASSTPGDREDQPQHF.

The chain combines TRBV4-1 with TRBJ2-7, with TRBD1 matching over 8 bases. After removal of 3 bases from V and 8 bases from J, the junction contained 18 bases not matched to a gene. The CDR3 is 17 residues long. Germline-derived CDR1 and CDR2 are MGHRA and YSYEKL. In nucleotides, the CDR3 is TGCGCCAGCAGCCAGGCCGGACAGGGTTTGTCGGTAATGAAGCAGTACTTC. Translated, it gives CASSQAGQGLSVMKQYF.

As to this clone: Other DNA sequences from this sample encode an identical CDR3 as well. The rearrangement joins TRBV5-1 to TRBJ2-3; 9 nucleotides match TRBD1. The CDR3 consists of 14 residues. With 3 bases clipped from V and 3 bases from J, the junction kept 2 bases outside the gene matches. Germline CDR1 reads SGHRS; CDR2 reads YFSETQ. The chain's CDR3 is CASSSDRGTDTQYF. For the CDR3, the DNA is TGCGCCAGCAGCTCGGACAGGGGTACAGATACGCAGTATTTT.

The V gene is TRBV5-1, the J gene TRBJ1-5; possibly TRBD1 for D (6 bases). Germline CDR1 reads SGHRS; CDR2 reads YFSETQ. This CDR3 is built from 16 residues. Trimming left V 4 bases short and J 2 bases short, with 16 bases between. In DNA form, the CDR3 reads TGCGCCAGCAGCCCAGGGGCGACCGCTGGCAATCAGCCCCAGCATTTT. Translating it yields CASSPGATAGNQPQHF.

This rearrangement joins TRBV9 to TRBJ1-4; no reliable D call. Germline CDR1 and CDR2: SGDLS and YYNGEE. Trimming removed 7 bases from V and 11 bases from J, with 24 bases in between. The CDR3 consists of 15 residues. In DNA, the CDR3 is TGTGCCAGCGAGCCCCCAGGAACCCATAATCTGAAACTGTTTTTT. Translating it yields CASEPPGTHNLKLFF.

The chain links TRBV6-5 to TRBJ1-3; D is possibly TRBD1 (5 bases). Germline CDR1 reads MNHEY; CDR2 reads SVGAGI. This CDR3 contains 16 residues. V was pared by 0 bases and J by 4 bases, with 13 bases between. The CDR3 region is CASSYSRGAGGNTIYF. CDR3 in DNA: TGTGCCAGCAGTTACTCGAGAGGGGCGGGGGGAAACACCATATATTTT.

This clone has more than one count but fewer than ten. The J gene is TRBJ2-7, the V gene TRBV7-9; 7 bases line up with TRBD1. Germline-derived CDR1 and CDR2 are SEHNR and FQNEAQ (reference sequence). The CDR3 loop spans 15 amino acids. Germline trimming cut 4 bases from V and 3 bases from J; bases unmatched to any gene: 9. CDR3 loop: CASSSPRDSSYEQYF. CDR3 DNA sequence: TGTGCCAGCAGCTCACCTAGGGACAGCAGCTACGAGCAGTACTTC.

The chain uses TRBV6-1 and TRBJ1-1, with D maybe TRBD1 (5 bases). This CDR3 is 13 amino acids long. CDR1 and CDR2 from the germline V gene are MNHNS and SASEGT. Deletions cut 6 bases from V and 2 bases from J, with 10 bases between. The CDR3 DNA reads as TGTGCCAGCAGCCTGCAGGGCAACACTGAAGCTTTCTTT. Its translation is CASSLQGNTEAFF.

This clone came up once. The chain uses TRBV18 and TRBJ2-3, with 8 bases lining up with TRBD1. CDR1 is KGHSH and CDR2 is LQKENI in the germline V gene. The junction had 1 base not matched to a gene; V was cut back by 4 bases and J by 1 base. There are 14 residues in the CDR3. The CDR3 loop is CASSLGQGTDTQYF. CDR3 bases: TGTGCCAGCTCACTGGGACAGGGCACAGATACGCAGTATTTT.

The gene calls are TRBV5-1 and TRBJ1-1; 7 bases agree with TRBD1. CDR1 is SGHRS, CDR2 YFSETQ, per germline. This CDR3 is built from 14 residues. The V segment lost 7 bases and the J segment 4 bases; nucleotides outside the gene matches: 10. Here the CDR3 DNA reads TGCGCCAGCGCAAATACAGGGGCCGGCACTGAAGCTTTCTTT. Its protein product is CASANTGAGTEAFF.

This clone was detected only once. Other nucleotide sequences from this sample produce the same CDR3. This chain links TRBV6-1 with TRBJ2-7, with D possibly being TRBD2 (6 bases). The CDR3 is 14 amino acids. The V gene lost 6 bases and the J gene lost 4 bases, with 16 bases spanning the gap. Germline CDR1 and CDR2: MNHNS and SASEGT. The CDR3 sequence is CASRDYGESYEQYF. The CDR3 bases are TGTGCCAGCAGGGACTACGGTGAGTCATACGAGCAGTACTTC.

This clone was counted a few times. V gene TRBV7-9 combines with J gene TRBJ1-2; the D is unclear. The germline CDR1 and CDR2 sequences are SEHNR and FQNEAQ (reference sequence). The CDR3 consists of 12 residues. The CDR3 sequence: CSIHTGFYGYTF. CDR3 DNA: TGTTCCATCCATACCGGGTTCTATGGCTACACCTTC.

This chain links TRBV19 with TRBJ2-3, with 9 bases identical to TRBD1. CDR1 and CDR2 from the germline V gene are LNHDA and SQIVND (reference sequence). V trimming: 5 bases; J trimming: 3 bases; junction bases outside the gene matches: 3. This CDR3 is 14 amino acids long. Here the CDR3 DNA reads TGTGCCAGTAGTCTAGGACAGGGGACAGATACGCAGTATTTT. Its protein product is CASSLGQGTDTQYF.

The sample holds a few counts of this clone. This chain joins TRBV5-6 and TRBJ1-1; 8 bases agree with TRBD1. Germline assignment: CDR1 SGHDT and CDR2 YYEEEE. Unmatched junction bases numbered 9, after V lost 3 bases and J lost 5 bases. This CDR3 is built from 15 residues. CDR3 residues: CASSSLVRQGTEAFF. Here the CDR3 DNA reads TGTGCCAGCAGCTCCCTAGTTCGACAGGGGACTGAAGCTTTCTTT.